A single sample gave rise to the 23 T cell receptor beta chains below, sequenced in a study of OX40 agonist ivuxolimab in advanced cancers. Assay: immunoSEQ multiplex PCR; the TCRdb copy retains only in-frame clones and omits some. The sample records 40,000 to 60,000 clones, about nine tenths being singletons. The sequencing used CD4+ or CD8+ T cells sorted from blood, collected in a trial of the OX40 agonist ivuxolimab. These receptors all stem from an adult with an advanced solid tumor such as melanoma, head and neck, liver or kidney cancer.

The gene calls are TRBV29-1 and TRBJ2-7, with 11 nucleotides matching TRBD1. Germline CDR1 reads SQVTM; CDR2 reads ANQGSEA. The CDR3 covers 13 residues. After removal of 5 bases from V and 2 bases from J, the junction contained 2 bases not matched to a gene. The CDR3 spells CSVPGQGAYEQYF. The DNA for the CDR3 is TGCAGCGTTCCGGGACAGGGGGCCTACGAGCAGTACTTC.

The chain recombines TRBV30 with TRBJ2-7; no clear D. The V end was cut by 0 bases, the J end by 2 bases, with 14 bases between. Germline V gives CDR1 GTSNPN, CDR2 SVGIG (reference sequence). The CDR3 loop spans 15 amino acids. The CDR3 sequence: CAWSVPRLRAYEQYF. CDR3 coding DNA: TGTGCCTGGAGTGTACCCAGGTTGCGAGCCTACGAGCAGTACTTC.

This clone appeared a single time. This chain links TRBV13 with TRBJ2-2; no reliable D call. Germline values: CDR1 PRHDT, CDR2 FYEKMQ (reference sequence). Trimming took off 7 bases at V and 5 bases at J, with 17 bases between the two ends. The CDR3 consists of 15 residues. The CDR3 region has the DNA TGTGCCAGCACCCCTTCCCATGTGTTTACCGGGGAGCTGTTTTTT. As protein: CASTPSHVFTGELFF. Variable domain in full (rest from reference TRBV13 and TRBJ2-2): AAGVIQSPRHLIKEKRETATLKCYPIPRHDTVYWYQQGPGQDPQFLISFYEKMQSDKGSIPDRFSAQQFSDYHSELNMSSLELGDSALYFCASTPSHVFTGELFFGEGSRLTVL.

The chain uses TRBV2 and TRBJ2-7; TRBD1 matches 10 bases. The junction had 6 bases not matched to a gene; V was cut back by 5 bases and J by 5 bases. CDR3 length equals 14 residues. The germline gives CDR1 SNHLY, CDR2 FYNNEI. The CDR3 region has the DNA TGTGCCAGCAGTATCCGGGACAGGGGCCACGAGCAGTACTTC. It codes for CASSIRDRGHEQYF. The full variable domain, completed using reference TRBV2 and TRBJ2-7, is EPEVTQTPSHQVTQMGQEVILRCVPISNHLYFYWYRQILGQKVEFLVSFYNNEISEKSEIFDDQFSVERPDGSNFTLKIRSTKLEDSAMYFCASSIRDRGHEQYFGPGTRLTVT.

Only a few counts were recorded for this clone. The CDR3 sequence is CASSLAMETQYF. The CDR3 DNA is TGCGCCAGCAGCTTGGCCATGGAGACCCAGTACTTC. J is TRBJ2-5 and V is TRBV5-1; D ambiguous. Germline CDR1 and CDR2: SGHRS and YFSETQ. V was clipped by 0 bases and J by 5 bases, with 5 bases between them. The CDR3 spans 12 residues.

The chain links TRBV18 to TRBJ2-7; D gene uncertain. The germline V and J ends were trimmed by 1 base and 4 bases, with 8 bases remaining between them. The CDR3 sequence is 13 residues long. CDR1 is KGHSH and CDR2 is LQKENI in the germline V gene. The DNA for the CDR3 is TGTGCCAGCTCACCACAAGCCATTTACGAGCAGTACTTC. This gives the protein CASSPQAIYEQYF.

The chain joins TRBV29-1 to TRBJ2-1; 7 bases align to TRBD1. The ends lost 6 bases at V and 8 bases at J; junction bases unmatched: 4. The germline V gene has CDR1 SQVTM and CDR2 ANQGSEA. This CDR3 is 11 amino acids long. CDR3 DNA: TGCAGCGTGTGGACAGGCTATGAGCAGTTCTTC. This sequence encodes CSVWTGYEQFF.

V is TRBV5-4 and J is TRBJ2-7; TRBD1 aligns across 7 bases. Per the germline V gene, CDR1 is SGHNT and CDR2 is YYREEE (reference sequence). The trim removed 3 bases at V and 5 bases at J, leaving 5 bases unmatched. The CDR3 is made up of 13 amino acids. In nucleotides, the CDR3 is TGTGCCAGCAGCTCCCCACAGGGGAACGAGCAGTACTTC. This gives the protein CASSSPQGNEQYF.

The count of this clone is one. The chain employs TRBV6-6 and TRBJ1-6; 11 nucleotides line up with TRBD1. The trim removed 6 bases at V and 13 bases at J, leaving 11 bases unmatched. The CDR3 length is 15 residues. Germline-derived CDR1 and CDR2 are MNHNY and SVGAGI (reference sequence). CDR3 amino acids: CASRAGTGGLWPLHF. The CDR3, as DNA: TGTGCCAGCAGAGCCGGGACAGGGGGACTATGGCCCCTCCACTTT.

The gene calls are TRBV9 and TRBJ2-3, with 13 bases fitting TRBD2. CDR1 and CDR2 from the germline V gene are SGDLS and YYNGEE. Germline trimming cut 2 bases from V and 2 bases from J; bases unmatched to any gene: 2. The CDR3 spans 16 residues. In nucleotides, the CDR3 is TGTGCCAGCAGCGTGACTAGCGGGGGGACCACAGATACGCAGTATTTT. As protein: CASSVTSGGTTDTQYF.

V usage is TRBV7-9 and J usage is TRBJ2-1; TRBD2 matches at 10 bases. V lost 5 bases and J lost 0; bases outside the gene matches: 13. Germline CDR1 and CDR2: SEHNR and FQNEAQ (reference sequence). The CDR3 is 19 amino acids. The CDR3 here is CASSRRVAGGDPSYNEQFF. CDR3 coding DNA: TGTGCCAGCAGCAGAAGGGTAGCGGGAGGCGATCCCTCCTACAATGAGCAGTTCTTC.

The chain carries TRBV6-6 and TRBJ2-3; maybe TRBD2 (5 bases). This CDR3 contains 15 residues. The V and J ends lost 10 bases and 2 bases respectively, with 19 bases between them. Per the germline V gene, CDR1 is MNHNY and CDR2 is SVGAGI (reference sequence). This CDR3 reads CATTPRGTITDTQYF. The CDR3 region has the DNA TGTGCCACCACCCCTCGGGGAACGATCACAGATACGCAGTATTTT.

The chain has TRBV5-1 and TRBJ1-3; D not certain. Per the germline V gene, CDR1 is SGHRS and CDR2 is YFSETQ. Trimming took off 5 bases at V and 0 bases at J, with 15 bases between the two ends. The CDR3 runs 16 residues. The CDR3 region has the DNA TGCGCCAGCAGGGAACGCGACTTTAGCTCTGGAAACACCATATATTTT. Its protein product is CASRERDFSSGNTIYF.

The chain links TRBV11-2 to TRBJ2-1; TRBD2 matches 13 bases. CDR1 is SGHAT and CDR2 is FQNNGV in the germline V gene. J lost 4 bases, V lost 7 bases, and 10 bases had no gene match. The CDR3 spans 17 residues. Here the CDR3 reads CASTTIPGLAGYNEQFF. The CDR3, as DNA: TGTGCCAGCACCACTATACCGGGACTAGCGGGATACAATGAGCAGTTCTTC.

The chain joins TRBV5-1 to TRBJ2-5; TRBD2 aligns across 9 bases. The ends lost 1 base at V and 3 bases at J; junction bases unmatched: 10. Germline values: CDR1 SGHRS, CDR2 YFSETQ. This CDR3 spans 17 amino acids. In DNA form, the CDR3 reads TGCGCCAGCAGCTTGCCCCTCTCGGGACTAGCAGAAGAGACCCAGTACTTC. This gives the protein CASSLPLSGLAEETQYF.

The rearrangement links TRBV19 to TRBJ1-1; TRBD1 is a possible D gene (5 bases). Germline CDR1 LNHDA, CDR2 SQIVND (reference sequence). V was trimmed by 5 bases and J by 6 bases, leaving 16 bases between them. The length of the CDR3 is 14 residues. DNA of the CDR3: TGTGCCAGTAGTGAAAGGATGCCGGGGGCTGAAGCTTTCTTT. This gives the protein CASSERMPGAEAFF.

CDR3 coding DNA: TGTGCCAGCAGAACCAATACCAGCCCGTCATCACGGGGCTACACCTTC. Translation gives CASRTNTSPSSRGYTF. This rearrangement joins TRBV28 to TRBJ1-2; D unclear. The CDR3 is 16 residues long. CDR1 is MDHEN and CDR2 is SYDVKM in the germline V gene. V was cut by 6 bases and J by 8 bases, with 25 bases left in between.

The CDR3 sequence is CASRLIGDPEQYF. Written as DNA, the CDR3 is TGCGCCAGCAGACTGATAGGGGACCCCGAGCAGTACTTC. The chain carries TRBV5-1 and TRBJ2-5; either TRBD1 or TRBD2 may fit D (5 bases each). The J call may be mistaken, given a closer DNA end match to TRBJ2-7. CDR3 length: 13 amino acids. Germline assignment: CDR1 SGHRS and CDR2 YFSETQ.

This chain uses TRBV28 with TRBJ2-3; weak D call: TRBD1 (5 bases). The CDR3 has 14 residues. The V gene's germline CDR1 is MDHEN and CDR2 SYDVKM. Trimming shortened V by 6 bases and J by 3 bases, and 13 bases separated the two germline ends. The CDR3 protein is CASRWTRATDTQYF. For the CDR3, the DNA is TGTGCCAGCAGGTGGACACGGGCGACAGATACGCAGTATTTT.

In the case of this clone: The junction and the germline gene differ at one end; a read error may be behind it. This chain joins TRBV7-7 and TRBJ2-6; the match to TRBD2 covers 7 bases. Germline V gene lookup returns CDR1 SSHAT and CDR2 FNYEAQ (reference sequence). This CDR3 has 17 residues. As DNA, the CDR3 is TGTGCTAGCAGCTCAGGGAGGGGAGAGCCTGGGGCCAACGTCCTGACTTTC. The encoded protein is CASSSGRGEPGANVLTF.

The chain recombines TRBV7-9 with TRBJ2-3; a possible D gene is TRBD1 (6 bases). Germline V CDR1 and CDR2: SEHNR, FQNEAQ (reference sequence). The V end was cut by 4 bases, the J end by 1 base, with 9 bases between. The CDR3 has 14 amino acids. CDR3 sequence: CASSYRERTDTQYF. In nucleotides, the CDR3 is TGTGCCAGCAGCTACAGGGAGCGCACAGATACGCAGTATTTT.

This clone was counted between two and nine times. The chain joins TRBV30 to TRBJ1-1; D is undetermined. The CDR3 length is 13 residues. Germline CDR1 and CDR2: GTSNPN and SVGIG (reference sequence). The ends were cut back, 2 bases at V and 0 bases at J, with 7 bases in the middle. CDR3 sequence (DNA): TGTGCCTGGAGTCGGATCATGAACACTGAAGCTTTCTTT. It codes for CAWSRIMNTEAFF.

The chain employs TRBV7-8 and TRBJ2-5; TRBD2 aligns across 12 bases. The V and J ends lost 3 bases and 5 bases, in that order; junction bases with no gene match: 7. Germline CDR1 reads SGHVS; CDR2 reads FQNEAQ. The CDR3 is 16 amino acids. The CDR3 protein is CASSLLAGGPGETQYF. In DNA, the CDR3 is TGTGCCAGCAGCTTGCTAGCGGGAGGGCCGGGGGAGACCCAGTACTTC.